A selection of T cell receptor beta chains follows, all from one sample in a study of blood T cell repertoires in COVID-19. Here immunoSEQ multiplex PCR was the method, and the copy in TCRdb shows in-frame clones only, minus some. The sample includes fewer than 35,000 clones, roughly 84% of them seen just once. Sequences were obtained from peripheral blood. The source of these receptors is a human donor in a cohort sampled during active COVID-19. CDR3s include the opening cysteine and the closing phenylalanine or tryptophan. A D gene is named only where the DNA matches it firmly. Expanded clones get a size class; other rows say once, few or many, or leave the size out.

j_call: TRBJ1-1
clone_size: NA
d_call: NA
v_call: TRBV2
cdr3_nt: TGTGCCAGCACGGTTCGGAACACTGAAGCTTTCTTT
cdr3_aa: CASTVRNTEAFF

j_call: TRBJ2-5
clone_size: NA
d_call: TRBD1
v_call: TRBV7-2
cdr3_nt: TGTGCCAGCAGCTCGACAGGGAGAGGGGAGACCCAGTACTTC
cdr3_aa: CASSSTGRGETQYF

j_call: TRBJ2-5
clone_size: NA
d_call: NA
v_call: TRBV18
cdr3_nt: TGTGCCAGCTCAGGGGAGCAAGAGACCCAGTACTTC
cdr3_aa: CASSGEQETQYF

j_call: TRBJ1-1
clone_size: NA
d_call: TRBD1
v_call: TRBV6-6
cdr3_nt: TGTGCCAGCAGTTATGGGACAGGGGCTGTTGAAGCTTTCTTT
cdr3_aa: CASSYGTGAVEAFF

j_call: TRBJ2-6
clone_size: NA
d_call: TRBD1
v_call: TRBV10-2
cdr3_nt: TGCGCCAGCAGTGAGACCGGGACAGGGGGTATTTACGTCCTGACTTTC
cdr3_aa: CASSETGTGGIYVLTF

j_call: TRBJ2-7
clone_size: few
d_call: TRBD2
v_call: TRBV7-9
cdr3_nt: TGTGCCAGCGGGCCGGGAGGCGGGGGCTACGAGCAGTACTTC
cdr3_aa: CASGPGGGGYEQYF

j_call: TRBJ2-2
clone_size: NA
d_call: NA
v_call: TRBV11-3
cdr3_nt: TGTGCCAGCAGCTCCCCCTTGACGGGGGGCCGGAACACCGGGGAGCTGTTTTTT
cdr3_aa: CASSSPLTGGRNTGELFF

j_call: TRBJ2-7
clone_size: NA
d_call: NA
v_call: TRBV5-3
cdr3_nt: TGTGCCAGAAATCGTCAGGGCTACGAGCAGTACTTC
cdr3_aa: CARNRQGYEQYF

j_call: TRBJ2-2
clone_size: NA
d_call: TRBD2
v_call: TRBV5-4
cdr3_nt: TGTGCCAGCAGCCCCGGACTAGCGGGGACCACCGGGGAGCTGTTTTTT
cdr3_aa: CASSPGLAGTTGELFF

j_call: TRBJ2-3
clone_size: NA
d_call: NA
v_call: TRBV6-2/TRBV6-3
cdr3_nt: TGTGCCAGCAGCCTCAGCACAGGAGTCACAGATACGCAGTATTTT
cdr3_aa: CASSLSTGVTDTQYF

j_call: TRBJ2-3
clone_size: NA
d_call: TRBD2
v_call: TRBV18
cdr3_nt: TGTGCCAGCTCTACGGGGGGGGCAGATACGCAGTATTTT
cdr3_aa: CASSTGGADTQYF

j_call: TRBJ2-7
clone_size: NA
d_call: TRBD1
v_call: TRBV19
cdr3_nt: TGTGCCAGTAGTCCCTCGGGACAGGGGGGCGAGCAGTACTTC
cdr3_aa: CASSPSGQGGEQYF

j_call: TRBJ2-3
clone_size: NA
d_call: TRBD2
v_call: TRBV30
cdr3_nt: TGTGCCTGGGGATGGGGACTAGCGGGCACAGATACGCAGTATTTT
cdr3_aa: CAWGWGLAGTDTQYF

j_call: TRBJ1-2
clone_size: NA
d_call: TRBD1
v_call: TRBV20-1
cdr3_nt: TGCAGTGCTAGTGAGACAGGGCCGGGCTATGGCTACACCTTC
cdr3_aa: CSASETGPGYGYTF

j_call: TRBJ2-1
clone_size: NA
d_call: NA
v_call: TRBV19
cdr3_nt: TGTGCCAGTAGTTCGGACAGTTCCTACAATGAGCAGTTCTTC
cdr3_aa: CASSSDSSYNEQFF

j_call: TRBJ1-3
clone_size: NA
d_call: TRBD1
v_call: TRBV18
cdr3_nt: TGTGCCAGCTCTGAACTGGGACAGCTATCGAGAACTTCTGGAAACACCATATATTTT
cdr3_aa: CASSELGQLSRTSGNTIYF

j_call: TRBJ1-5
clone_size: NA
d_call: NA
v_call: TRBV7-9
cdr3_nt: TGTGCCAGCAGCTTAGGAACAGGAGCGGGGGTGCAGCCCCAGCATTTT
cdr3_aa: CASSLGTGAGVQPQHF

j_call: TRBJ1-4
clone_size: NA
d_call: TRBD1
v_call: TRBV5-4
cdr3_nt: TGTGCCAGCAGGCAACAGGGGTCGAATGAAAAACTGTTTTTT
cdr3_aa: CASRQQGSNEKLFF

j_call: TRBJ2-2
clone_size: few
d_call: TRBD2
v_call: TRBV7-8
cdr3_nt: TGTGCCAGCGGAAAATTACCGGGACTAGCGGGGAACGGGGAGCTGTTTTTT
cdr3_aa: CASGKLPGLAGNGELFF

j_call: TRBJ1-1
clone_size: few
d_call: TRBD1
v_call: TRBV5-4
cdr3_nt: TGTGCCAGCAGCCTTAGGGGGCGACCTGAAGCTTTCTTT
cdr3_aa: CASSLRGRPEAFF

j_call: TRBJ1-4
clone_size: NA
d_call: TRBD1
v_call: TRBV27
cdr3_nt: TGTGCCAGCAGTTTACTTACCCGGACAGGGGGTGAGGAAAAACTGTTTTTT
cdr3_aa: CASSLLTRTGGEEKLFF

j_call: TRBJ2-7
clone_size: NA
d_call: TRBD1
v_call: TRBV14
cdr3_nt: TGTGCCAGCAGCATTACGGGGACAGGGTTTTACGAGCAGTACTTC
cdr3_aa: CASSITGTGFYEQYF

j_call: TRBJ2-1
clone_size: NA
d_call: NA
v_call: TRBV6-6
cdr3_nt: TGTGCCAGCAGTTACTCGCCGCGGGGGCGGGGGAATGAGCAGTTCTTC
cdr3_aa: CASSYSPRGRGNEQFF

j_call: TRBJ2-5
clone_size: NA
d_call: NA
v_call: TRBV28
cdr3_nt: TGTGCCAGCAGCGACCCCCCGGAAACAGGGTCAGAGACCCAGTACTTC
cdr3_aa: CASSDPPETGSETQYF

j_call: TRBJ1-4
clone_size: NA
d_call: NA
v_call: TRBV28
cdr3_nt: TGTGCCAGCAGTCTACGAGAAAAACTGTTTTTT
cdr3_aa: CASSLREKLFF

j_call: TRBJ1-2
clone_size: once
d_call: TRBD1
v_call: TRBV6-5
cdr3_nt: TGTGCCAGCAGAGGCGGGACAGACCTCTCCTATGGCTACACCTTC
cdr3_aa: CASRGGTDLSYGYTF

j_call: TRBJ1-4
clone_size: NA
d_call: NA
v_call: TRBV27
cdr3_nt: TGTGCCAGCAGTTTCGCAGGGCTGCCTAATGAAAAACTGTTTTTT
cdr3_aa: CASSFAGLPNEKLFF

j_call: TRBJ2-1
clone_size: NA
d_call: NA
v_call: TRBV6-1
cdr3_nt: TGTGCCAGCAGTGAAGCGGGGGGGCGAGACAATGAGCAGTTCTTC
cdr3_aa: CASSEAGGRDNEQFF

j_call: TRBJ2-3
clone_size: NA
d_call: NA
v_call: TRBV19
cdr3_nt: TGTGCCAGTAGTATCCAGCAGCGAGGAGGAAATACGCAGTATTTT
cdr3_aa: CASSIQQRGGNTQYF

j_call: TRBJ2-3
clone_size: NA
d_call: TRBD2
v_call: TRBV2
cdr3_nt: TGTGCCAGCATTCGAAGGCCTAGCGGGGGCCTTAGCACAGATACGCAGTATTTT
cdr3_aa: CASIRRPSGGLSTDTQYF

j_call: TRBJ1-6
clone_size: NA
d_call: TRBD1
v_call: TRBV6-5
cdr3_nt: TGTGCCAGCACCAATGACAGGGGGCGTAATTCACCCCTCCACTTT
cdr3_aa: CASTNDRGRNSPLHF

j_call: TRBJ1-1
clone_size: NA
d_call: NA
v_call: TRBV3-1/TRBV3-2
cdr3_nt: TGTGCCAGCAGCAGGCGCGGCGGCGGGATGAACACTGAAGCTTTCTTT
cdr3_aa: CASSRRGGGMNTEAFF

j_call: TRBJ1-5
clone_size: NA
d_call: NA
v_call: TRBV27
cdr3_nt: TGTGCCAGCAGTTTATCTCGGGGGAAACAGCCCCAGCATTTT
cdr3_aa: CASSLSRGKQPQHF

j_call: TRBJ2-3
clone_size: NA
d_call: NA
v_call: TRBV19
cdr3_nt: TGTGCCAGTAGGCGGCAAGATACGCAGTATTTT
cdr3_aa: CASRRQDTQYF

j_call: TRBJ1-2
clone_size: NA
d_call: NA
v_call: TRBV28
cdr3_nt: TGTGCCAGCGCCAGGGGCTGGTACACCTTC
cdr3_aa: CASARGWYTF

j_call: TRBJ1-5
clone_size: NA
d_call: NA
v_call: TRBV6-6
cdr3_nt: TGTGCCAGCAGACAGGGAGACAATCAGCCCCAGCATTTT
cdr3_aa: CASRQGDNQPQHF

j_call: TRBJ1-4
clone_size: few
d_call: TRBD1
v_call: TRBV2
cdr3_nt: TGTGCCAGTAATACAGGGGGCGTGAATGAAAAACTGTTTTTT
cdr3_aa: CASNTGGVNEKLFF

j_call: TRBJ2-7
clone_size: NA
d_call: TRBD1
v_call: TRBV10-2
cdr3_nt: TGCGCCAGCACCAAGGGACAGATATACGAGCAGTACTTC
cdr3_aa: CASTKGQIYEQYF

j_call: TRBJ1-6
clone_size: few
d_call: TRBD1
v_call: TRBV18
cdr3_nt: TGTGCCAGCTCACCATTGGGACAGGGGGGAAATTCACCCCTCCACTTT
cdr3_aa: CASSPLGQGGNSPLHF

j_call: TRBJ1-1
clone_size: NA
d_call: NA
v_call: TRBV2
cdr3_nt: TGTGCCAGCATGGGGGTCGTGGGAGGGACTGAAGCTTTCTTT
cdr3_aa: CASMGVVGGTEAFF

j_call: TRBJ1-1
clone_size: NA
d_call: NA
v_call: TRBV2
cdr3_nt: TGTGCCAGCAGTTATGCCCTGAGGAACACTGAAGCTTTCTTT
cdr3_aa: CASSYALRNTEAFF

j_call: TRBJ1-1
clone_size: NA
d_call: NA
v_call: TRBV6-2/TRBV6-3
cdr3_nt: TGTGCCAGCAGTTACTCTGGCTTTGAGTTCAGGGGCCCCAAGACTGAAGCTTTCTTT
cdr3_aa: CASSYSGFEFRGPKTEAFF

j_call: TRBJ1-4
clone_size: NA
d_call: NA
v_call: TRBV11-2
cdr3_nt: TGTGCCAGCAGCTTAGGGCCAGAGGGTAATGAAAAACTGTTTTTT
cdr3_aa: CASSLGPEGNEKLFF

j_call: TRBJ2-2
clone_size: NA
d_call: TRBD1
v_call: TRBV29-1
cdr3_nt: TGCAGCGGAGGGGACAGTATCTACGGGGAGCTGTTTTTT
cdr3_aa: CSGGDSIYGELFF

j_call: TRBJ2-1
clone_size: NA
d_call: TRBD2
v_call: TRBV19
cdr3_nt: TGTGCCACTAGCGGACAAAGCGTAGAGCAGTTCTTC
cdr3_aa: CATSGQSVEQFF

j_call: TRBJ2-7
clone_size: NA
d_call: TRBD1
v_call: TRBV5-4
cdr3_nt: TGTGCCAGCAGGCGGGACAGGGGGCGATCCTACGAGCAGTACTTC
cdr3_aa: CASRRDRGRSYEQYF

j_call: TRBJ1-5
clone_size: few
d_call: TRBD1
v_call: TRBV11-2
cdr3_nt: TGTGCCAGCAGTCTTACAGGGACAGGGGGTAATCAGCCCCAGCATTTT
cdr3_aa: CASSLTGTGGNQPQHF

j_call: TRBJ1-4
clone_size: NA
d_call: TRBD1
v_call: TRBV18
cdr3_nt: TGTGCCAGCTCACCCCAGGGGGCGGTTAATGAAAAACTGTTTTTT
cdr3_aa: CASSPQGAVNEKLFF

j_call: TRBJ2-3
clone_size: once
d_call: NA
v_call: TRBV7-8
cdr3_nt: TGTGCCAGCAGCTTACGCCAGAGCACAGATACGCAGTATTTT
cdr3_aa: CASSLRQSTDTQYF

j_call: TRBJ2-2
clone_size: NA
d_call: TRBD1
v_call: TRBV29-1
cdr3_nt: TGCAGCGTTGTTTCAGGGGGCGTCGCCGGGGAGCTGTTTTTT
cdr3_aa: CSVVSGGVAGELFF

j_call: TRBJ2-3
clone_size: NA
d_call: NA
v_call: TRBV3-1/TRBV3-2
cdr3_nt: TGTGCCAGCAGCCAAGACGGTACCAGGGCAGATACGCAGTATTTT
cdr3_aa: CASSQDGTRADTQYF

j_call: TRBJ1-1
clone_size: NA
d_call: TRBD1
v_call: TRBV11-1
cdr3_nt: TGTGCCAGCAGCTCCCGGACAGGCCTGAACACTGAAGCTTTCTTT
cdr3_aa: CASSSRTGLNTEAFF

j_call: TRBJ1-1
clone_size: NA
d_call: NA
v_call: TRBV12-3/TRBV12-4
cdr3_nt: TGTGCCAGCAGTTCGGACTTCCACACTGAAGCTTTCTTT
cdr3_aa: CASSSDFHTEAFF

j_call: TRBJ1-1
clone_size: NA
d_call: TRBD1
v_call: TRBV7-9
cdr3_nt: TGTGCCAGCAGCTTAGCGTGGGGACAGGGTCCTTCGAACACTGAAGCTTTCTTT
cdr3_aa: CASSLAWGQGPSNTEAFF

j_call: TRBJ1-3
clone_size: NA
d_call: NA
v_call: TRBV7-2
cdr3_nt: TGTGCCAGCAGCTTAGTAGCTTCTGGACCAGGGGCAAGAAACACCATATATTTT
cdr3_aa: CASSLVASGPGARNTIYF

j_call: TRBJ2-7
clone_size: NA
d_call: TRBD1
v_call: TRBV6-6
cdr3_nt: TGTGCCAGCACCCCTCCTACAGGGGCCGAGCAGTACTTC
cdr3_aa: CASTPPTGAEQYF

j_call: TRBJ2-5
clone_size: NA
d_call: TRBD2
v_call: TRBV7-2
cdr3_nt: TGTGCCAGCAGCCTCAGCGGGGGAATCGAGGAGACCCAGTACTTC
cdr3_aa: CASSLSGGIEETQYF

j_call: TRBJ2-1
clone_size: NA
d_call: NA
v_call: TRBV19
cdr3_nt: TGTGCCAGTAAGGTCAGGGGTTGGGATGAGCAGTTCTTC
cdr3_aa: CASKVRGWDEQFF

j_call: TRBJ2-2
clone_size: once
d_call: NA
v_call: TRBV5-1
cdr3_nt: TGCGCCAGCAGCTTGAGTAGTTCGAACACCGGGGAGCTGTTTTTT
cdr3_aa: CASSLSSSNTGELFF

j_call: TRBJ1-2
clone_size: NA
d_call: TRBD1
v_call: TRBV7-2
cdr3_nt: TGTGCCAGCAGCTTAGCGGCAAGGGGGACAGTCTATGGCTACACCTTC
cdr3_aa: CASSLAARGTVYGYTF